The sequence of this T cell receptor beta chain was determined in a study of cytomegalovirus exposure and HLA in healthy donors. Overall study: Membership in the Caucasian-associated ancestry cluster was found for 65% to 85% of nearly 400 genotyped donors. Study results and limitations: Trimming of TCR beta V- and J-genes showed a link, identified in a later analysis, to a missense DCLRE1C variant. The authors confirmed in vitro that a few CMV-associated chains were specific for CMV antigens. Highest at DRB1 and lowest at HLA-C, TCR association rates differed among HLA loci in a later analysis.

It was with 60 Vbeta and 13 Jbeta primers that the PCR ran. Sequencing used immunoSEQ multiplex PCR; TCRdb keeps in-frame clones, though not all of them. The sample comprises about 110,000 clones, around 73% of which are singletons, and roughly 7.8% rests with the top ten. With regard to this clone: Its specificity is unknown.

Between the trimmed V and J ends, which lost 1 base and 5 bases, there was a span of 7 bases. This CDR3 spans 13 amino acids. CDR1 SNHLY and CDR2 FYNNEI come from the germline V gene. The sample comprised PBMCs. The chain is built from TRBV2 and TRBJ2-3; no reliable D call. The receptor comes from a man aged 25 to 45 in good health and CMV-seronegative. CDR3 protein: CASSEGKQDTQYF. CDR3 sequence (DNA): TGTGCCAGCAGTGAAGGCAAGCAAGATACGCAGTATTTT.